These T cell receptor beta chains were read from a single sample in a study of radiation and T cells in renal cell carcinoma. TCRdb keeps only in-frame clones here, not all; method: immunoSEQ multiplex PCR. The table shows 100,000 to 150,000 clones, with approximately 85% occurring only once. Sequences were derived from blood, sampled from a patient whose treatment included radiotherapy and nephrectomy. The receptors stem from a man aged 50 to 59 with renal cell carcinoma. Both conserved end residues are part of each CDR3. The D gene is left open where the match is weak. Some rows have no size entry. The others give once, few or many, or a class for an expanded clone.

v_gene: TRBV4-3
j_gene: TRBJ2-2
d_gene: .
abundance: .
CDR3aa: CASRLGRMNTGELFF
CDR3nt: TGCGCCAGCCGCCTTGGACGGATGAACACCGGGGAGCTGTTTTTT

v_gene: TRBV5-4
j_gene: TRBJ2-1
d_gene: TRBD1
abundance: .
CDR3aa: CASSLQGANEQFF
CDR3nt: TGTGCCAGCAGCCTGCAGGGGGCAAATGAGCAGTTCTTC

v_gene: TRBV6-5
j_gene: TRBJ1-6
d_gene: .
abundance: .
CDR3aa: CASSYSYRDNSPLHF
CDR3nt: TGTGCCAGCAGTTACTCGTACAGGGATAATTCACCCCTCCACTTT

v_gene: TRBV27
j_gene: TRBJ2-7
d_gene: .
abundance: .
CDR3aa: CASSWGSMGTYEQYF
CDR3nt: TGTGCCAGCAGTTGGGGGTCCATGGGAACCTACGAGCAGTACTTC

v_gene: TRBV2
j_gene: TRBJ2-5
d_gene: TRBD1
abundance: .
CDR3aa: CASSETGGEETQYF
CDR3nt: TGTGCCAGCAGCGAGACAGGGGGGGAAGAGACCCAGTACTTC

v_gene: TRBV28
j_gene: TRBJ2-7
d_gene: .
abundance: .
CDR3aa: CASSLLSDYEQYF
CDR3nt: TGTGCCAGCAGTTTATTATCAGATTACGAGCAGTACTTC

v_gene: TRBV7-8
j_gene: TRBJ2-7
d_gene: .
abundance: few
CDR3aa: CASSQGAFYEQYF
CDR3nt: TGTGCCAGCAGTCAAGGGGCCTTCTACGAGCAGTACTTC

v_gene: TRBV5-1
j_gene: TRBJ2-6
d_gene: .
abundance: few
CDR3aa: CASSLDRWGALVSGANVLTF
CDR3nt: TGCGCCAGCAGCTTGGATCGTTGGGGTGCCCTTGTCTCTGGGGCCAACGTCCTGACTTTC

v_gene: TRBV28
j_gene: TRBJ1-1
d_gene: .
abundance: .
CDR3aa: CASSFGPHTEAFF
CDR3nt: TGTGCCAGCAGCTTCGGACCCCACACTGAAGCTTTCTTT

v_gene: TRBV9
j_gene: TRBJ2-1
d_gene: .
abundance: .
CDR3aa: CASSVDGGSYNEQFF
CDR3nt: TGTGCCAGCAGCGTAGATGGGGGCTCCTACAATGAGCAGTTCTTC

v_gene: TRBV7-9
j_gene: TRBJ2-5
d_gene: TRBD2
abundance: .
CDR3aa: CASIASGVQETQYF
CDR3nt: TGTGCCAGCATCGCGAGCGGGGTCCAAGAGACCCAGTACTTC

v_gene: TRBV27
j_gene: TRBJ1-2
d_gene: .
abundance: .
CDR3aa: CASSFLAGGLRYYGYTF
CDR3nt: .

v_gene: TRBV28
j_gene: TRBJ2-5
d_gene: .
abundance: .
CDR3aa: CAANPGDRETQYF
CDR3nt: TGTGCCGCCAACCCAGGGGATAGAGAGACCCAGTACTTC

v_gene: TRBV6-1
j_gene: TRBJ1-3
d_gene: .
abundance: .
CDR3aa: CASSERGLSGNTIYF
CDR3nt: TGTGCCAGCAGTGAACGGGGACTCTCTGGAAACACCATATATTTT

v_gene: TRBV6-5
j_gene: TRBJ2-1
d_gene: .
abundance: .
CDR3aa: CASSQGAYNEQFF
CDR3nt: TGTGCCAGCAGCCAGGGCGCCTACAATGAGCAGTTCTTC

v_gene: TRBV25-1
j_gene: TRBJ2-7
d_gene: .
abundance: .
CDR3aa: CATSEEGGGSSYEQYF
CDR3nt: TGTGCCACCTCAGAGGAAGGAGGGGGTAGCTCCTACGAGCAGTACTTC

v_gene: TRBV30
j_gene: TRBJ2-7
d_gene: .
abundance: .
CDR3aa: CAWRNRNRGNAYEQYF
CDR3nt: TGTGCCTGGAGGAATCGAAACCGGGGCAATGCCTACGAGCAGTACTTC

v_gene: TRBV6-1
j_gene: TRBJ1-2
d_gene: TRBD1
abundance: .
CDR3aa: CASSEQGQLGYGYTF
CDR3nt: TGTGCCAGCAGTGAACAGGGACAGTTAGGTTATGGCTACACCTTC

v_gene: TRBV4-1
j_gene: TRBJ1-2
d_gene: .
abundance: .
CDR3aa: CASSLGWVANYGYTF
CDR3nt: TGCGCCAGCAGCCTGGGGTGGGTAGCTAACTATGGCTACACCTTC

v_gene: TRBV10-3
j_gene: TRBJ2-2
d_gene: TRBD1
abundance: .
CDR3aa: CAISADRGTGELFF
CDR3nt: TGTGCCATCAGTGCTGACAGGGGGACCGGGGAGCTGTTTTTT

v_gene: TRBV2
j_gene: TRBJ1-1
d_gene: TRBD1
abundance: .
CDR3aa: CASSGQGETEAFF
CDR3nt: TGTGCCAGCAGTGGACAGGGAGAGACTGAAGCTTTCTTT

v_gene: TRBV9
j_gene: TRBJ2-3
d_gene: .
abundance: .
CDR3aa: CASSVRGDTDTQYF
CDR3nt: TGTGCCAGCAGCGTGCGTGGAGACACAGATACGCAGTATTTT

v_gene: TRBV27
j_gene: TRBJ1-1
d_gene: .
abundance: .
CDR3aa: CASSLSGTWEAFF
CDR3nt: TGTGCCAGCAGTTTATCGGGGACGTGGGAAGCTTTCTTT

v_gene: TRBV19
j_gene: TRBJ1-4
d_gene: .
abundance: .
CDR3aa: CASSNAGNEKLFF
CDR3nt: TGTGCCAGTAGTAATGCCGGGAATGAAAAACTGTTTTTT

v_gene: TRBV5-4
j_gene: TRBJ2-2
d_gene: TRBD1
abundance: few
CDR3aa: CASSDDRGSTGELFF
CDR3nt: TGTGCCAGCAGCGATGACAGGGGTTCTACCGGGGAGCTGTTTTTT

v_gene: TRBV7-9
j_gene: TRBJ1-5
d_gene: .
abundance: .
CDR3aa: CASSFYSNQPQHF
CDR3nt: TGTGCCAGCAGCTTCTATAGCAATCAGCCCCAGCATTTT